These 9 T cell receptor beta chains came from one sample sequenced in a study of T-cell reconstitution after alpha-beta-depleted transplantation in children. Unique molecular identifiers tagged the TCRbeta library. TCRdb analysed the PCR reads with MiXCR anew, one entry per CDR3 protein. This table holds hundreds of thousands of distinct CDR3 sequences, 16% found once. The sequencing used PBMCs from the stem cell graft donor, collected from the stem cell graft. These receptors all stem from a human donor who donated a stem cell graft to a child with acute myeloid leukemia.

A few counts support this clonotype. This sequence joins TRBV10-3 and TRBJ2-5, with D hard to call. CDR1 and CDR2 from the germline V gene are ENHRY and SYGVKD. This CDR3 is 15 amino acids long. The ends were cut back, 0 bases at V and 3 bases at J, with 11 bases in the middle. CDR3 nucleotide sequence: TGTGCCATCAGTGAGTCGACGTCTGTCGAAGAGACCCAGTACTTC. Translating gives CAISESTSVEETQYF.

In this sample, this clonotype turned up many times. V gene TRBV6-5 combines with J gene TRBJ1-1; unclear D gene. V lost 2 bases and J lost 5, with 12 bases in between. Germline V lookup: CDR1 MNHEY, CDR2 SVGAGI. The CDR3 totals 14 residues. CDR3 sequence reads: CASSYGYLGTEAFF. The CDR3 coding sequence is TGTGCCAGCAGTTACGGATACTTGGGAACTGAAGCTTTCTTT.

This clonotype was observed a handful of times. CDR3 residues: CASSHTQGTYEQYF. The CDR3 DNA reads as TGCGCCAGCAGCCATACACAGGGCACCTACGAGCAGTACTTC. This sequence joins TRBV4-3 and TRBJ2-7, with a weak D call TRBD1 (6 bases). This CDR3 region has 14 residues. Per germline, CDR1 LGHNA and CDR2 YSLEER. V lost 3 bases to trimming and J lost 2 bases, with 11 bases between them.

Ten or more counts support this clonotype. This rearrangement joins TRBV29-1 to TRBJ1-1; D is unresolved. This CDR3 comprises 13 residues. Between the trimmed V and J ends, which lost 7 bases and 4 bases, there was a span of 16 bases. Germline values: CDR1 SQVTM, CDR2 ANQGSEA. The CDR3 coding sequence is TGCAGCGGGAGAAGTGGGAGTGGCACTGAAGCTTTCTTT. Encoded protein: CSGRSGSGTEAFF.

This clonotype was counted ten times or more. This rearrangement joins TRBV12-3 or TRBV12-4 to TRBJ1-1, with D unclear. Trimming left V 3 bases short and J 3 bases short, with 8 bases between. This CDR3 has 13 residues. The CDR3 spells CASSFNGDTEAFF. As DNA, the CDR3 is TGTGCCAGCAGTTTCAACGGCGACACTGAAGCTTTCTTT.

This clonotype was counted at least ten times. At one end the junction does not follow the germline gene, possibly because of a read error. This chain connects TRBV29-1 to TRBJ1-2, with D possibly matching TRBD1 (5 bases). The CDR3 is made up of 10 amino acids. From germline, CDR1 is SQVTM and CDR2 ANQGSEA. This chain's CDR3 is CSTGPNPPFF. CDR3 DNA sequence: TGCAGCACAGGACCTAATCCCCCTTTCTTC.

The rearrangement joins TRBV7-2 to TRBJ1-1, with TRBD1 matching over 11 bases. The CDR3 totals 15 residues. Germline V gene lookup returns CDR1 SGHTA and CDR2 FQGNSA. The junction had 4 bases not matched to a gene; V was cut back by 2 bases and J by 5 bases. The CDR3 bases are TGTGCCAGCAGCTTATTCCGGGACAGGGGGACTGAAGCTTTCTTT. Amino acid sequence: CASSLFRDRGTEAFF. The full variable domain, its missing parts supplied by reference TRBV7-2 and TRBJ1-1, is GAGVSQSPSNKVTEKGKDVELRCDPISGHTALYWYRQSLGQGLEFLIYFQGNSAPDKSGLPSDRFSAERTGGSVSTLTIQRTQQEDSAVYLCASSLFRDRGTEAFFGQGTRLTVV.

This clonotype has just a few counts. The chain joins TRBV28 to TRBJ2-1; 7 bases fit TRBD2. Trimming cost V 3 bases and J 8 bases; bases outside gene matches: 16. The CDR3 is 17 residues long. Germline CDR1 is MDHEN and CDR2 is SYDVKM. This CDR3 is CASSFGYSERGADEQFF. As DNA, the CDR3 is TGTGCCAGCAGTTTTGGTTATTCAGAGCGGGGAGCCGATGAGCAGTTCTTC.

The sample holds one count of this clonotype. A single base separates this from a much larger clone, so it may be a read error. V usage is TRBV20-1 and J usage is TRBJ2-4, with 7 bases that match TRBD1. Germline CDR1 DFQATT, CDR2 SNEGSKA (reference sequence). The CDR3 has 17 amino acids. CDR3 in amino acids: CCARVTGAPLAKNIQYF. DNA for the CDR3: TGCTGTGCTAGAGTCACAGGGGCGCCGCTGGCCAAAAACATTCAGTACTTC.